Listed below are T cell receptor beta chains from one sample, sequenced in a study of T cells in Graves' hyperthyroidism and ophthalmopathy. MiXCR was run by TCRdb on the multiplex PCR reads, yielding one entry per CDR3 protein. This sample has over 700,000 distinct CDR3 sequences, with roughly a sixth found just once. The sequenced material came from blood. The source of these receptors is a woman aged 45-60 years with Graves' hyperthyroidism that later progressed to Graves' ophthalmopathy. Each CDR3 is given with its conserved first and last residue.

v_gene | CDR3aa
TRBV18 | CASSPLLVGDTEAFF
TRBV29-1 | CSVELGDLNTEAFF
TRBV20-1 | CSARDLRGGGARGTEAFF
TRBV12-3/TRBV12-4 | CASSFWEYGYTF
TRBV5-6 | CASSRVDSAQGEAQYF
TRBV2 | CASHSGTTNTGELFF
TRBV19 | CASRITGMNTEAFF
TRBV5-1 | CASSSRSVGADTEAFF
TRBV7-9 | CASSQDRQGYTEAFF
TRBV19 | CASSISGVDTGELFF
TRBV11-2 | CASSLWGDSNQPQHF
TRBV7-9 | CASSLGLTLSGELLF
TRBV7-8 | CASSLALAGGRTQYF
TRBV6-2/TRBV6-3 | CASSFLTGGRPDTQYF
TRBV20-1 | CSARPPGQGNQPQHF
TRBV5-1 | CASSLVGAGTAPNYGYTF
TRBV5-1 | CASGTSGGNTGELFF
TRBV19 | CASSMGQSSYNEQFF
TRBV7-2 | CASSSRTGEGRGYTF
TRBV12-3/TRBV12-4 | CASSLEVEGFNTEAFF
TRBV5-1 | CASSLEGFRAEAFF
TRBV3-1 | CASSQDLRARMNTEAFF
TRBV15 | CATGRGVDTDTQYF
TRBV5-1 | CASTYFPGVESTGELFF
TRBV19 | CASSILTGNYGYTF
TRBV5-1 | CASSSRQFTNTGELFF
TRBV15 | CATSPRVRNQPQHF
TRBV20-1 | CSATVGGAANEKLFF
TRBV19 | CASSITADTDTQYF
TRBV20-1 | CSARDVSYEQYF
TRBV19 | CASDQGGEYGYTF
TRBV7-9 | CASSLVADRGTEAFF
TRBV7-9 | CASSFQLVAYNEQFF
TRBV30 | CASSMGAQETQYF
TRBV20-1 | CSAPQGGSLSYNSPLHF
TRBV6-2/TRBV6-3 | CASIWPNTGELFF
TRBV24-1 | CATSDGRRPQETQYF
TRBV6-1 | CASSERDPYEQYF
TRBV12-3/TRBV12-4 | CASSLMSGGGYGYTF
TRBV18 | CASSPRIPETQYF
TRBV7-6 | CASSSPGLGTNTGELFF
TRBV27 | CASSRTYNEQFF
TRBV11-2 | CASSPPYRGSTDTQYF
TRBV4-1 | CASSRQHSRTGTSGQPQHF
TRBV6-2/TRBV6-3 | CASSYGPLEQYF
TRBV3-1 | CASSLTDSNYGYTF
TRBV4-1 | CASSQEGDSSYNSPLHF
TRBV5-6 | CASSRVRGDPHEKLFF
TRBV20-1 | CSAAALAGVATGELFF
TRBV12-3/TRBV12-4 | CASSTQGRGYTF
TRBV5-1 | CASSLAPGTGRNDYGYTF
TRBV2 | CASWGAGGSYEQYF
TRBV5-1 | CASRRTNTEAFF